Sequencing of this T cell receptor (beta chain) was carried out in a study of Ad26.COV2.S vaccination and SARS-CoV-2 variants. Study as a whole: Donor allocation was to the COV1001 Ad26.COV2.S trial arm. By the intramuscular route, Ad26.COV2.S was given once, or twice 56 days apart. Overall study findings and caveats: People who got the vaccine had more spike-specific TCR breadth than people who got placebo. Overall T cell responses may have been underestimated by the analyses of TCR breadth and depth.

The treatment here: some 20 received Ad26.COV2.S at low or high dose, single or two shots; 5 received placebo; per-sample allocation not given. Samples were taken on day 63 after the first vaccine or placebo injection. This table comes from immunoSEQ multiplex PCR, and its TCRdb copy is limited to in-frame clones, with some not included. The sample includes 300,000 to 400,000 clones, around four fifths of them seen just once. The V and J ends lost 2 bases and 5 bases respectively, with 12 bases between them. Germline CDR1 and CDR2: LGHNT and FRNRAP. The CDR3 consists of 15 residues. Concerning this clone itself: What it binds is unknown.

The chain couples TRBV12-5 to TRBJ1-4; D is unclear. Specimen: peripheral blood, collected in a trial of Ad26.COV2.S vaccine versus placebo. The sequence derives from a person between 18 and 59 years old who received the Ad26.COV2.S COVID-19 vaccine or a placebo. Written as DNA, the CDR3 is TGTGCTAGTGGTTTGCGGTCAGGAGCGAATGAAAAACTGTTTTTT. It yields the protein CASGLRSGANEKLFF.